This T cell receptor beta chain was captured by sequencing in a study of response to subunit inactivated influenza vaccine. The CDR3 covers 15 residues. The trim removed 4 bases at V and 6 bases at J, leaving 9 bases unmatched. Germline V gene data show CDR1 as SEHNR and CDR2 as FQNEAQ (reference sequence). This clonotype was counted a few times. MiXCR, run by TCRdb on the RT-PCR reads, gives a single entry per CDR3 protein. The sample holds around 200,000 distinct CDR3 sequences, more than 10% seen once. This same sample was also part of a study on T cells expressing NK-cell markers. This second study says: UMIs were included in TCR beta cDNA generated by 5'RACE template switching. T cells sorted in several experiments were restricted to alpha-beta TCR T cells by an anti-gamma-delta TCR antibody.

The TCR comes from a man between 50 and 59 years old who received an inactivated influenza vaccine. The rearrangement links TRBV7-9 to TRBJ2-1; the match to TRBD2 covers 7 bases. The sequences come from CD8+ T cells sorted from PBMCs, collected roughly 12 days after vaccination. Here the CDR3 reads CASSSILGTINEQFF. CDR3 sequence (DNA): TGTGCCAGCAGCTCTATTCTTGGGACTATCAATGAGCAGTTCTTC.